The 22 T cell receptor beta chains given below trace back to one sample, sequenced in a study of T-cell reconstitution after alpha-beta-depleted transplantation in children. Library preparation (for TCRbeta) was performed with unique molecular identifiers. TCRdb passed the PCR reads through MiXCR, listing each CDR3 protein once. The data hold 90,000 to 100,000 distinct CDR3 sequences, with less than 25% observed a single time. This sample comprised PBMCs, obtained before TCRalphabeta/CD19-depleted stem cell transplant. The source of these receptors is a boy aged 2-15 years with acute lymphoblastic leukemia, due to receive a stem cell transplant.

CDR3 sequence (DNA): TGTGCCAGCAGCACTCCGGGACAGGGCGTGGAGGGCACTGAAGCTTTCTTT. It translates to CASSTPGQGVEGTEAFF. The chain employs TRBV12-3 or TRBV12-4 and TRBJ1-1, with 9 bases identical to TRBD1. The CDR3 length is 17 residues. With 6 bases clipped from V and 4 bases from J, the junction kept 15 bases outside the gene matches.

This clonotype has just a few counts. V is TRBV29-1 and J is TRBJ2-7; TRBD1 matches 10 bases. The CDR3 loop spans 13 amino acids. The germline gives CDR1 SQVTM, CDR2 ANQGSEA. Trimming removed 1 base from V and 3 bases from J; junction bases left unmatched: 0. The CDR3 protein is CSVEGTGGYEQYF. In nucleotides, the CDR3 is TGCAGCGTTGAAGGGACAGGGGGCTACGAGCAGTACTTC.

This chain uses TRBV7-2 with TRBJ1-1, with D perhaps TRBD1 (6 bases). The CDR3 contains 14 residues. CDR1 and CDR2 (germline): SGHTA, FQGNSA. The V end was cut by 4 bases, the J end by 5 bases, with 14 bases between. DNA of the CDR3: TGTGCCAGCAGCTCCAGACAGGTTGGAACTGAAGCTTTCTTT. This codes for CASSSRQVGTEAFF.

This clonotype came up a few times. CDR3 protein: CASSSRTGRYNEQFF. DNA of the CDR3: TGCGCCAGCAGCTCCCGGACAGGACGCTACAATGAGCAGTTCTTC. The chain is built from TRBV5-1 and TRBJ2-1, with 7 bases identical to TRBD1. The trim removed 3 bases at V and 3 bases at J, leaving 6 bases unmatched. This CDR3 contains 15 residues. The germline gives CDR1 SGHRS, CDR2 YFSETQ.

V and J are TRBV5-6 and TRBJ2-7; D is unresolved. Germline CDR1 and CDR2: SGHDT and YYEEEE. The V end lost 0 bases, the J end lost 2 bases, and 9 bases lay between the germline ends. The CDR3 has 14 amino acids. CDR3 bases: TGTGCCAGCAGCTTGGAGCCGGATGCCTACGAGCAGTACTTC. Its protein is CASSLEPDAYEQYF.

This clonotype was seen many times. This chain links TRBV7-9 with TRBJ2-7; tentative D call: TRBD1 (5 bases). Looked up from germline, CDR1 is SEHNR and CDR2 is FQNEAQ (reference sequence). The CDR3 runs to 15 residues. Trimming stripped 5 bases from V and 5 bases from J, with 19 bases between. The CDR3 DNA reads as TGTGCCAGCAGCCTCCCCTTAGGGGTAACCGACGAGCAGTACTTC. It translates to CASSLPLGVTDEQYF.

The CDR3 DNA sequence: TGCAGCGGGATCCAACACACAGATACGCAGTATTTT. This encodes CSGIQHTDTQYF. The chain links TRBV29-1 to TRBJ2-3; D gene ambiguous. CDR1 and CDR2 (germline): SQVTM, ANQGSEA. The CDR3 has 12 residues. V lost 7 bases, J lost 2 bases, and 10 bases lay in between.

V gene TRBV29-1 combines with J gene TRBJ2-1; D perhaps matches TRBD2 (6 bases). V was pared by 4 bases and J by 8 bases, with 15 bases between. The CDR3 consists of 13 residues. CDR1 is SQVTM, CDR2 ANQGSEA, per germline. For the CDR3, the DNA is TGCAGCGTTGGAGCGGAGGGGCGTGATGAGCAGTTCTTC. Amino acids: CSVGAEGRDEQFF.

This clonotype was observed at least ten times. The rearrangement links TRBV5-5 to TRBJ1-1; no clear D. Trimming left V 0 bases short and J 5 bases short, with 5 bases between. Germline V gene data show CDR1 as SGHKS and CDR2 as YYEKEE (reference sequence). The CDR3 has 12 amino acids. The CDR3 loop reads CASSLVGTEAFF. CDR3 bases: TGTGCCAGCAGCTTGGTAGGGACTGAAGCTTTCTTT.

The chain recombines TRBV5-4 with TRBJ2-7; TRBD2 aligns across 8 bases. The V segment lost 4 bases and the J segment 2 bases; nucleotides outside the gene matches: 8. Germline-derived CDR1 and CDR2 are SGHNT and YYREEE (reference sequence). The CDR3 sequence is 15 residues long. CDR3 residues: CASSRGLASTYEQYF. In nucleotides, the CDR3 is TGTGCCAGCAGCCGAGGACTAGCCTCAACCTACGAGCAGTACTTC.

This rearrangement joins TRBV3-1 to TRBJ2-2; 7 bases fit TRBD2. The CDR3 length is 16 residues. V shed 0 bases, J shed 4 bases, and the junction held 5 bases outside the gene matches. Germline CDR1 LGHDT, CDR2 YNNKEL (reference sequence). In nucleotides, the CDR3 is TGTGCCAGCAGCCAAGAGACGACTAGCCTCACCGGGGAGCTGTTTTTT. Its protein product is CASSQETTSLTGELFF.

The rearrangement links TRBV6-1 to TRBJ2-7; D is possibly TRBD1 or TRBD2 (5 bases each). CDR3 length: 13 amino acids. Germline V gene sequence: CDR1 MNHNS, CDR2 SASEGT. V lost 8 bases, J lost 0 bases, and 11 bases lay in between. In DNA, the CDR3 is TGTGCCAGCTCCACCGGGGCCTCCTACGAGCAGTACTTC. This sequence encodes CASSTGASYEQYF.

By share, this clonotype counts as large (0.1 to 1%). The CDR3 DNA is TGTGCCAGCAGCTTCGTACTAGGTGACACAGATACGCAGTATTTT. Its translation: CASSFVLGDTDTQYF. This rearrangement joins TRBV7-9 to TRBJ2-3; weak D call: TRBD2 (5 bases). The CDR3 loop spans 15 amino acids. Germline CDR1 is SEHNR and CDR2 is FQNEAQ (reference sequence). V gave up 3 bases and J gave up 2 bases, with 12 bases separating them.

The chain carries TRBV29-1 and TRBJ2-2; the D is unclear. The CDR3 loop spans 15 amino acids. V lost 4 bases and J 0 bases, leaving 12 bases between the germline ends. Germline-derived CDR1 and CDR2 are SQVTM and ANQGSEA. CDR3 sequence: CSVVFWGSNTGELFF. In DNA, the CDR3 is TGCAGCGTTGTGTTTTGGGGATCGAACACCGGGGAGCTGTTTTTT.

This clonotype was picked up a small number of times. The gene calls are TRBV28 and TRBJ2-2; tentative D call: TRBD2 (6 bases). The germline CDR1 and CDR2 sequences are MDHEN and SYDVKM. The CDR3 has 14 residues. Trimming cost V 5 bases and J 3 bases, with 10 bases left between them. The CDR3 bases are TGTGCCAGCAGTCAGGGAGGATACACCGGGGAGCTGTTTTTT. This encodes CASSQGGYTGELFF. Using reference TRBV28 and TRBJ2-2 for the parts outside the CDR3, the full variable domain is DVKVTQSSRYLVKRTGEKVFLECVQDMDHENMFWYRQDPGLGLRLIYFSYDVKMKEKGDIPEGYSVSREKKERFSLILESASTNQTSMYLCASSQGGYTGELFFGEGSRLTVL.

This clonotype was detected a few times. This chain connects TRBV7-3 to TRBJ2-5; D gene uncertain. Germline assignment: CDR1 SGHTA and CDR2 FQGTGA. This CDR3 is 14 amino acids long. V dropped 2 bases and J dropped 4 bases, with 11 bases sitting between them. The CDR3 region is CASSLGTSLETQYF. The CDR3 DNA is TGTGCCAGCAGCTTAGGCACCTCGCTAGAGACCCAGTACTTC. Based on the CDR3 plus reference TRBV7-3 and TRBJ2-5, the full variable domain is GAGVSQTPSNKVTEKGKYVELRCDPISGHTALYWYRQSLGQGPEFLIYFQGTGAADDSGLPNDRFFAVRPEGSVSTLKIQRTERGDSAVYLCASSLGTSLETQYFGPGTRLLVL.

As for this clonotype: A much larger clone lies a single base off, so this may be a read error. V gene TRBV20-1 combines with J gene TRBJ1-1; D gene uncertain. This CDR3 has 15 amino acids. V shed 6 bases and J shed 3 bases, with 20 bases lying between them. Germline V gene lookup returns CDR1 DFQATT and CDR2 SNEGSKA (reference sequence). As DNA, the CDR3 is TGCAGTGCCGCCTCCGGAACCTTTGGGTACACTGAAGCTTTCTTT. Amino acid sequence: CSAASGTFGYTEAFF.

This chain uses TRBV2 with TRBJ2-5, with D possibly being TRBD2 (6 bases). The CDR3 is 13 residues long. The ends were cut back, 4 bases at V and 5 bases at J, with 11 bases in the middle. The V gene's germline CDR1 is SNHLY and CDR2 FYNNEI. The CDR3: CASSGGTGETQYF. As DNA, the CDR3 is TGTGCCAGCAGTGGGGGGACTGGCGAGACCCAGTACTTC.

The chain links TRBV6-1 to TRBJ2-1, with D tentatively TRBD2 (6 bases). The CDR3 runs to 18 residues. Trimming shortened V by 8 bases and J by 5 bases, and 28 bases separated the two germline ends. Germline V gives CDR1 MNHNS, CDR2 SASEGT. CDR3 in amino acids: CASSPGRRGGGAHNEQFF. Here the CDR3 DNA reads TGTGCCAGCTCACCAGGGCGTCGGGGCGGAGGGGCCCACAATGAGCAGTTCTTC.

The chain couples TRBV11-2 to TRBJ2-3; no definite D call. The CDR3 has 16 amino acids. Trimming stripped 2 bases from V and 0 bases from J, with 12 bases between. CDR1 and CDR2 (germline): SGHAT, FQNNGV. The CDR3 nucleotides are TGTGCCAGCAGCTTACGATCTCTTTCTAGCACAGATACGCAGTATTTT. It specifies CASSLRSLSSTDTQYF.

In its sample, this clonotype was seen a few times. The CDR3 loop is CASSSDRGPDSDTQYF. CDR3 nucleotides: TGTGCCAGCAGCTCGGACAGGGGGCCGGATTCAGATACGCAGTATTTT. This rearrangement joins TRBV28 to TRBJ2-3, with TRBD1 matching 11 bases. The germline V gene has CDR1 MDHEN and CDR2 SYDVKM. This CDR3 is built from 16 residues. The V gene end was trimmed by 6 bases and the J gene end by 4 bases; junction bases not matched to a gene: 9.

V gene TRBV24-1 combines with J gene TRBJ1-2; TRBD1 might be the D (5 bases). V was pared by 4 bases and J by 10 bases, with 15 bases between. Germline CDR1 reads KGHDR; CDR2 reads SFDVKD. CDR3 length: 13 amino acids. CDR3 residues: CATSEGPSGPYTF. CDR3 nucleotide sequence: TGTGCCACCAGTGAGGGCCCCTCGGGGCCCTACACCTTC.